The 2 T cell receptor beta chains in this list originate from one sample, sequenced in a study of blood T cells in healthy people across ages. Using a J-beta primer mix together with a sample-barcoded 5' primer, a second PCR was run for about 7 to 12 cycles. MiXCR, applied by TCRdb to the 5' RACE reads, yields one record per CDR3 protein. The sample contains under 1,000,000 distinct CDR3 sequences, around 34% of which appear only once. The sample consisted of blood. The origin of the receptors is a man between 18 and 35 years old in good health.

This clonotype was seen a few times. V gene TRBV7-9 combines with J gene TRBJ2-3; no definite D call. The V and J ends lost 5 bases and 2 bases respectively, with 17 bases between them. The CDR3 has 16 residues. Germline V gives CDR1 SEHNR, CDR2 FQNEAQ (reference sequence). CDR3 region: CASSPVTAGTTDTQYF. CDR3 nucleotides: TGTGCCAGCAGCCCAGTCACGGCAGGAACCACAGATACGCAGTATTTT.

The chain carries TRBV14 and TRBJ1-1, with D possibly being TRBD1 (5 bases). There are 14 residues in the CDR3. Trimming cost V 2 bases and J 3 bases, with 10 bases left between them. The germline gives CDR1 SGHDN, CDR2 FVKESK. This CDR3 is CASSQWGGDTEAFF. CDR3 in DNA: TGTGCCAGCAGCCAATGGGGGGGGGACACTGAAGCTTTCTTT. The entire variable domain, with the rest obtained from reference TRBV14 and TRBJ1-1, is as follows: EAGVTQFPSHSVIEKGQTVTLRCDPISGHDNLYWYRRVMGKEIKFLLHFVKESKQDESGMPNNRFLAERTGGTYSTLKVQPAELEDSGVYFCASSQWGGDTEAFFGQGTRLTVV.